The 18 T cell receptor beta chains listed next were all sequenced from one sample in a study of naive and memory T cell subsets. Four PCR rounds used nested alpha and beta constant region primers plus the SP2 primer. MiXCR, applied by TCRdb to the UMI-ligation and nested PCR reads, yields one record per CDR3 protein. The repertoire includes tens of thousands of distinct CDR3 sequences, about 6% of them detected once, and more than 5.5% sits in the top ten. The treatment denotes: skin biopsy from PPD injection site in Mantoux-positive individual. A UMI-containing oligonucleotide was joined by 3' ligation to the TCR cDNA template. Sequenced here: skin, sampled from a tuberculin skin test site. The receptors were sampled from an adult in good health.

The V call is TRBV20-1, the J call TRBJ2-5; TRBD2 aligns across 12 bases. CDR1 and CDR2 (germline): DFQATT, SNEGSKA (reference sequence). The CDR3 is made up of 18 amino acids. The ends lost 2 bases at V and 5 bases at J; junction bases unmatched: 15. CDR3 coding DNA: TGCAGTGCTAGAAAATGGGGGACTAGCGGGCCCCAGGAGGAGACCCAGTACTTC. Amino acids: CSARKWGTSGPQEETQYF.

The table lists this clonotype with many counts. The genes are TRBV28 and TRBJ2-7; 7 bases map to TRBD2. Trimming at V came to 6 bases and at J to 0 bases, leaving 8 bases not matched to a gene. The CDR3 consists of 15 residues. The germline gives CDR1 MDHEN, CDR2 SYDVKM. The CDR3 sequence is CASRPGGTSSYEQYF. In DNA, the CDR3 is TGTGCCAGCAGACCCGGGGGGACCAGCTCCTACGAGCAGTACTTC.

This clonotype was found once. This sequence joins TRBV30 and TRBJ2-3, with 7 bases that match TRBD1. V shed 4 bases and J 2 bases; nucleotides not matched to a gene: 9. Germline-derived CDR1 and CDR2 are GTSNPN and SVGIG (reference sequence). This CDR3 has 15 amino acids. This CDR3 reads CAWTTKQGITDTQYF. CDR3 DNA: TGTGCCTGGACCACTAAACAGGGGATCACAGATACGCAGTATTTT.

Remarks on this clonotype: With a much larger clone just one base away, this may be a read error. This chain connects TRBV13 to TRBJ2-2; the match to TRBD2 covers 10 bases. Trimming took 6 bases from V and 4 from J; bases not matched to a gene: 2. In germline, CDR1 is PRHDT, CDR2 FYEKMQ (reference sequence). The CDR3 has 14 amino acids. As DNA, the CDR3 is TGTGCCAGCAGAGCGGGAGGGATCACCGGGGAGCTGTTTTTT. Protein: CASRAGGITGELFF.

This clonotype was seen more than once but under ten times. CDR3: CSASFRGKGTEAFF. The CDR3 DNA reads TGCAGTGCTAGCTTCAGGGGAAAGGGGACTGAAGCTTTCTTT. The chain joins TRBV20-1 to TRBJ1-1; D perhaps matches TRBD1 (6 bases). Germline V gives CDR1 DFQATT, CDR2 SNEGSKA (reference sequence). V gave up 3 bases and J gave up 5 bases, with 16 bases separating them. The CDR3 is made up of 14 amino acids.

Only a few counts were recorded for this clonotype. V usage is TRBV2 and J usage is TRBJ2-3, with D unresolved. The germline V and J ends were trimmed by 7 bases and 4 bases, with 9 bases remaining between them. CDR1 and CDR2 from the germline V gene are SNHLY and FYNNEI. This CDR3 is built from 12 residues. The CDR3 sequence is CASTGGADTQYF. In nucleotides, the CDR3 is TGTGCCAGCACGGGCGGAGCAGATACGCAGTATTTT.

V gene TRBV9 combines with J gene TRBJ2-7; D not resolved. CDR1 SGDLS and CDR2 YYNGEE come from the germline V gene. V was shortened by 0 bases and J by 4 bases, with 11 bases between the two germline ends. This CDR3 is 14 amino acids long. The CDR3 spells CASSVGNSFYEQYF. The CDR3 bases are TGTGCCAGCAGCGTAGGAAATAGCTTTTACGAGCAGTACTTC.

This clonotype was observed many times. The rearrangement uses TRBV2 and TRBJ2-1; the D is unclear. The ends were cut back, 5 bases at V and 3 bases at J, with 8 bases in the middle. CDR1 SNHLY and CDR2 FYNNEI come from the germline V gene. CDR3 length: 13 amino acids. The CDR3 DNA sequence: TGTGCCAGCAGTATTAGGCTCTACAATGAGCAGTTCTTC. It specifies CASSIRLYNEQFF. The full variable domain, its missing parts supplied by reference TRBV2 and TRBJ2-1, is EPEVTQTPSHQVTQMGQEVILRCVPISNHLYFYWYRQILGQKVEFLVSFYNNEISEKSEIFDDQFSVERPDGSNFTLKIRSTKLEDSAMYFCASSIRLYNEQFFGPGTRLTVL.

This clonotype has at least ten counts. V is TRBV7-9 and J is TRBJ2-2; possibly TRBD1 for D (5 bases). The CDR3 contains 13 residues. Looked up from germline, CDR1 is SEHNR and CDR2 is FQNEAQ (reference sequence). The V and J ends lost 7 bases and 4 bases respectively, with 10 bases between them. The CDR3 DNA is TGTGCCAGCACAGCAGGGTCCACCGGGGAGCTGTTTTTT. Amino acids: CASTAGSTGELFF.

At least ten counts were recorded for this clonotype. V gene TRBV24-1 combines with J gene TRBJ2-2; 12 nucleotides agree with TRBD2. Germline assignment: CDR1 KGHDR and CDR2 SFDVKD. The CDR3 is 19 amino acids. V shed 5 bases and J 0 bases; nucleotides not matched to a gene: 9. CDR3 sequence reads: CATSGRLAGVHANTGELFF. CDR3 in DNA: TGTGCCACCAGTGGTAGACTAGCGGGAGTCCACGCGAACACCGGGGAGCTGTTTTTT.

The V and J genes are TRBV5-6 and TRBJ2-5; the D is unclear. Trimming removed 4 bases at V and 1 base at J, with 2 bases between. The CDR3 runs 11 residues. The V gene's germline CDR1 is SGHDT and CDR2 YYEEEE. CDR3: CASSVQETQYF. The CDR3 DNA reads TGTGCCAGCAGCGTCCAAGAGACCCAGTACTTC.

This clonotype was recorded many times. V and J are TRBV20-1 and TRBJ2-6; D uncertain. CDR1 and CDR2 (germline): DFQATT, SNEGSKA (reference sequence). The CDR3 consists of 16 residues. V gave up 0 bases and J gave up 0 bases, with 9 bases separating them. CDR3 DNA sequence: TGCAGTGCTAGAGATCTGGTCAACTCTGGGGCCAACGTCCTGACTTTC. Translating it yields CSARDLVNSGANVLTF.

There are many counts of this clonotype. The V gene is TRBV20-1, the J gene TRBJ2-2; 11 nucleotides match TRBD1. The CDR3 is 15 residues long. Germline-derived CDR1 and CDR2 are DFQATT and SNEGSKA (reference sequence). The junction had 4 bases not matched to a gene; V was cut back by 3 bases and J by 4 bases. In DNA, the CDR3 is TGCAGTGCTAGTTGGGGGACAGGGGGCACCGGGGAGCTGTTTTTT. It translates to CSASWGTGGTGELFF.

This clonotype has at least ten counts. V gene TRBV6-2 or TRBV6-3 combines with J gene TRBJ2-7, with 7 bases matching TRBD1. J was trimmed by 3 bases and V by 9 bases; bases with no gene match: 20. The CDR3 spans 17 residues. In germline, CDR1 is MNHEY, CDR2 SVGEGT. CDR3 residues: CASKPRTSTGQGYEQYF. The CDR3, as DNA: TGTGCCAGTAAACCACGTACTTCGACAGGGCAGGGCTACGAGCAGTACTTC.

V is TRBV29-1 and J is TRBJ1-2; D perhaps matches TRBD1 (5 bases). This CDR3 region has 15 residues. V was shortened by 7 bases and J by 3 bases, with 21 bases between the two germline ends. Germline loops: CDR1 SQVTM, CDR2 ANQGSEA. Here the CDR3 reads CSANGGSARDYGYTF. In nucleotides, the CDR3 is TGCAGCGCTAATGGGGGGAGCGCGCGAGACTATGGCTACACCTTC.

By sample fraction, this clonotype is medium-sized. V usage is TRBV28 and J usage is TRBJ2-1, with D hard to call. The germline V and J ends were trimmed by 4 bases and 6 bases, with 10 bases remaining between them. The CDR3 loop spans 13 amino acids. The germline V gene encodes CDR1 MDHEN and CDR2 SYDVKM. The CDR3 spells CASSSPRRNEQFF. DNA of the CDR3: TGTGCCAGCAGTTCCCCTAGGCGCAATGAGCAGTTCTTC.

At least ten counts were recorded for this clonotype. The V call is TRBV30, the J call TRBJ2-7, with D unresolved. Trimming removed 1 base at V and 1 base at J, with 8 bases between. The CDR3 has 13 amino acids. Looked up from germline, CDR1 is GTSNPN and CDR2 is SVGIG (reference sequence). CDR3 DNA: TGTGCCTGGAGTGGATTGGGATCCTACGAGCAGTACTTC. The encoded protein is CAWSGLGSYEQYF.

This chain connects TRBV7-9 to TRBJ2-1; possibly TRBD1 for D (5 bases). This CDR3 spans 13 amino acids. In germline, CDR1 is SEHNR, CDR2 FQNEAQ (reference sequence). Trimming removed 10 bases at V and 9 bases at J, with 19 bases between. The DNA for the CDR3 is TGTGCCATTGGGGCCGTTCTGAGGATTGAGCAGTTCTTC. This encodes CAIGAVLRIEQFF.